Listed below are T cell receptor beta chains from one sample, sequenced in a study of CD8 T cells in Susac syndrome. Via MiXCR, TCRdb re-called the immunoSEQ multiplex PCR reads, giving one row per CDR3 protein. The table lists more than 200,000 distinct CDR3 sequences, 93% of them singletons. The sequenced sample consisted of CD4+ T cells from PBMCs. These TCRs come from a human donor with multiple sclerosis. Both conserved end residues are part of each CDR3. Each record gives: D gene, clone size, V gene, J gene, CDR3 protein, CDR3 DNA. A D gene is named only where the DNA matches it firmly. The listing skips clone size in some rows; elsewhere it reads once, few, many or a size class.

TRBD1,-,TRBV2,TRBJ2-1,CASSERDRVDNEQFF,TGTGCCAGCAGTGAACGGGACAGGGTGGACAATGAGCAGTTCTTC
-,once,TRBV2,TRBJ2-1,CASSDRDEQFF,TGTGCCAGCAGTGACCGTGATGAGCAGTTCTTC
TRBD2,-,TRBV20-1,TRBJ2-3,CSAREVGGITDTQYF,TGCAGTGCTAGAGAGGTGGGAGGGATCACAGATACGCAGTATTTT
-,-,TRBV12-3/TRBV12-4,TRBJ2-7,CASSLQVTYEQYF,TGTGCCAGCAGTTTGCAGGTTACCTACGAGCAGTACTTC
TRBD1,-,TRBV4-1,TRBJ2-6,CASSRTVRGPGSGANVLTF,TGCGCCAGCAGCCGGACCGTTAGGGGGCCGGGCTCTGGGGCCAACGTCCTGACTTTC
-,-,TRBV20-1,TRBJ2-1,CSATEYNEQFF,TGCAGTGCTACTGAGTACAATGAGCAGTTCTTC
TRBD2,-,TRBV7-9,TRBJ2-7,CASSLGGLVGYEQYF,TGTGCCAGCAGCTTGGGCGGACTAGTGGGCTACGAGCAGTACTTC
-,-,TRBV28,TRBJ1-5,CASSESVQPQHF,TGTGCCAGCAGTGAGTCAGTTCAGCCCCAGCATTTT
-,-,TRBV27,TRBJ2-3,CASSLDSQGTDTQYF,TGTGCCAGCAGCTTAGACTCTCAGGGGACAGATACGCAGTATTTT
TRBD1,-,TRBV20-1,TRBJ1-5,CSARAPGQSFQPQHF,TGCAGTGCTAGGGCTCCGGGACAGAGCTTTCAGCCCCAGCATTTT
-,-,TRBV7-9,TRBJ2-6,CASSLVALGRKGANVLTF,TGTGCCAGCAGCTTAGTCGCATTAGGGCGGAAAGGGGCCAACGTCCTGACTTTC
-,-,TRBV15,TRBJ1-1,CATSRGSGNTEAFF,TGTGCCACCAGCAGAGGATCGGGGAACACTGAAGCTTTCTTT
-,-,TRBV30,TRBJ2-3,CAWSVDRGTDTQYF,TGTGCCTGGAGTGTAGACCGGGGGACAGATACGCAGTATTTT
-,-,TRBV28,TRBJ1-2,CASSPSDPYGYTF,TGTGCCAGCAGTCCCTCAGACCCCTATGGCTACACCTTC
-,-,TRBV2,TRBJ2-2,CASSESGNTGELFF,TGTGCCAGCAGTGAATCAGGGAACACCGGGGAGCTGTTTTTT
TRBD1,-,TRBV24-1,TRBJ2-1,CATSDLGQGGDNEQFF,TGTGCCACCAGTGACCTAGGACAGGGAGGTGACAATGAGCAGTTCTTC
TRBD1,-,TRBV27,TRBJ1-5,CASSPSTGGRQPQHF,TGTGCCAGCAGCCCTTCGACAGGGGGCAGACAGCCCCAGCATTTT
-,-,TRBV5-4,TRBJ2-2,CASRMDSSSLLTGELFF,TGTGCCAGCAGGATGGACAGCTCGAGCCTCCTCACCGGGGAGCTGTTTTTT
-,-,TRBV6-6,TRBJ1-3,CASSYSEGTGNTIYF,TGTGCCAGCAGTTACTCGGAGGGAACTGGAAACACCATATATTTT
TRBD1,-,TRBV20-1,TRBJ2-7,CSASPGQTHEQYF,TGCAGTGCTAGTCCGGGACAGACCCACGAGCAGTACTTC
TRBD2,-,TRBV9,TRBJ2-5,CASSEGAGGSWDQYF,TGTGCCAGCAGCGAGGGAGCGGGAGGGTCATGGGACCAGTACTTC
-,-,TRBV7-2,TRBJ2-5,CASSLDVGAWETQYF,TGTGCCAGCAGCTTAGATGTGGGGGCTTGGGAGACCCAGTACTTC
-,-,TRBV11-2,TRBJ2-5,CASSWAGETQETQYF,TGTGCCAGCAGCTGGGCAGGGGAGACACAAGAGACCCAGTACTTC
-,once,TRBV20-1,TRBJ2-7,CSASSGPYEQYF,TGCAGTGCTAGTTCAGGTCCCTACGAGCAGTACTTC
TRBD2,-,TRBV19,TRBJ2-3,CASSMAPGTRSSDTQYF,TGTGCCAGTAGTATGGCTCCCGGGACTAGGTCATCAGATACGCAGTATTTT
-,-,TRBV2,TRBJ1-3,CASSAYRVTLAGNTIYF,TGTGCCAGCAGTGCATACAGGGTAACTCTTGCTGGAAACACCATATATTTT